This T cell receptor (beta chain) was identified during a study of blood T cell repertoires in COVID-19 (TCRdb year 2020). With respect to the entire study: Collaborator samples came from the United States, Italy and Spain and covered acute and convalescent phases of COVID-19. The material from the prospective study consisted of cDNA or gDNA derived from T cells, B-cell-depleted T cells, or PBMCs. Deeply sampled blood TCRbeta repertoires from subjects exposed to, actively infected with, or recovered from COVID-19 were included in the dataset. The repertoires were released in a freely available public database intended as a resource for research on the immune response to SARS-CoV-2. Samples came from the ongoing ImmuneRACE study (first 160 participants) plus 1,254 subjects from 6 global collaborators. Nearly every sample came with metadata listing a de-identified subject ID, COVID-19 status, age in years and sex. Where available, HLA class I and class II types were taken from metadata supplied by the sample provider and were not determined by assay-based typing.

The collaborating institutions used their own protocols to collect whole blood in K2EDTA tubes. Collaborator samples were shipped for TCRbeta analysis as frozen whole blood, isolated PBMCs, or DNA extracted from either sample type. From a lookup of the germline V gene, CDR1 and CDR2 are MGHRA and YSYEKL. The CDR3 contains 14 residues, cysteine and phenylalanine counted. Only the CDR3 region is kept as DNA, spanning 42 bases read in frame from base 1. V ends up 1 base short and J 8 bases short, with an unmatched junction base count of 6. Overall study results and their limits: The quantity of clinical and demographic metadata differed by source and by participant and was supplied without curation.

To note about this clone: What this receptor recognizes is not known. No base qualities exist here, and no much larger clone lies one base off it.

The immunoSEQ Assay, a bias-controlled multiplex PCR, was used to amplify TCRbeta CDR3 regions from genomic DNA. The original pipeline was this. Within the assay, amplification of reference gene primers was used to estimate how many nucleated cells each sample contained. To quantify the absolute abundance of each unique TCRbeta CDR3 rearrangement, sequence reads were collapsed and filtered. Productive Simpson clonality was computed per sample as the square root of Simpson's diversity index over productive rearrangements. The immuneACCESS repertoire file appears here via TCRdb, limited to in-frame rearrangements. These files lack a portion of the clones; in checked studies, under half of the deficit traces to unresolved V genes, and the cause of the others is not known. D and trimming were read from the DNA, whereas the V and J calls and clone size are those reported in that table. The sample table records 90,000 to 140,000 clones; around 74% of these occur just once. The ten most abundant clones make up approximately 19% of the sample.

The rearranged segments are TRBV4-1 and TRBJ1-2; 8 nucleotides in the junction match TRBD1. The sequenced sample was peripheral blood. This receptor was obtained from a woman aged 70-85 years with acute or convalescent COVID-19. DNA sequence: TGCGCCAGCAGCCAAGTAACAGGGGGACGAGGCTACACCTTC. This yields the protein CASSQVTGGRGYTF.